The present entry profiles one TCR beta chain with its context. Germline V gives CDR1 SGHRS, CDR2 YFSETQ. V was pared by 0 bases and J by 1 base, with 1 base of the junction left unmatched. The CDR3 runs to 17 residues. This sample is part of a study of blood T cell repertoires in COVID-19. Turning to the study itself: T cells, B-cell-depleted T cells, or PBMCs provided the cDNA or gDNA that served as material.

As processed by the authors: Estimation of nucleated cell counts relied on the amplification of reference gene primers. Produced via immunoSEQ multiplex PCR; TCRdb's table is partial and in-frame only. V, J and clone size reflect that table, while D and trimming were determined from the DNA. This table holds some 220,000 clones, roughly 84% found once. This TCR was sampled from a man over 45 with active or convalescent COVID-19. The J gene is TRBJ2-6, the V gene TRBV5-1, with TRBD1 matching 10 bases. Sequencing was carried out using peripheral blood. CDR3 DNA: TGCGCCAGCAGCTTGGGACAGGGGGCTTCTGGGGCCAACGTCCTGACTTTC. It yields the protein CASSLGQGASGANVLTF.